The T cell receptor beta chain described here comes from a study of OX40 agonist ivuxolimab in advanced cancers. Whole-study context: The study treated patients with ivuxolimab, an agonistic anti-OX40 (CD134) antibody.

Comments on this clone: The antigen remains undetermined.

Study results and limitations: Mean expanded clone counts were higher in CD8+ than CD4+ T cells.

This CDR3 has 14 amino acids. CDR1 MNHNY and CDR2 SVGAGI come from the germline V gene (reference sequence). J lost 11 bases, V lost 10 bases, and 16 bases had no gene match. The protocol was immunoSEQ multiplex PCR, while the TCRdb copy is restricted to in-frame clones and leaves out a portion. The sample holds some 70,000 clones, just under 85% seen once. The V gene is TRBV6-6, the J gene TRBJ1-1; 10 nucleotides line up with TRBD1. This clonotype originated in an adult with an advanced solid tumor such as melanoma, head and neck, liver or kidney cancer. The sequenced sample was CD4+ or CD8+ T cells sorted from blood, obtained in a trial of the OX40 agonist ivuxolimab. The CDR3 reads CAIRDLPGTGVAFF. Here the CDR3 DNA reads TGTGCCATCAGGGACCTTCCCGGGACAGGGGTGGCTTTCTTT.